Shown below are 30 T cell receptor beta chains from a single sample sequenced in a study of PD-L1 blockade in urothelial cancer. Profiling relied on immunoSEQ multiplex PCR, and the TCRdb table lists in-frame clones only, not all of them. The sample has about 48,000 clones; approximately 84% are singletons. Noted time point: peripheral blood 6 weeks after treatment start. Sequencing was performed on PBMCs, taken around atezolizumab (anti-PD-L1) treatment. These receptors were obtained from a man in his sixties with urothelial cancer.

The chain joins TRBV7-6 to TRBJ2-5; no firm D call. This CDR3 spans 12 amino acids. Germline values: CDR1 SGHVS, CDR2 FNYEAQ. V was cut by 2 bases and J by 5 bases, with 6 bases left in between. CDR3 residues: CASSLFEETQYF. The CDR3 bases are TGTGCCAGCAGCTTATTTGAGGAGACCCAGTACTTC.

The gene calls are TRBV28 and TRBJ2-5; 10 nucleotides line up with TRBD1. V trimming: 5 bases; J trimming: 6 bases; junction bases outside the gene matches: 6. The CDR3 consists of 14 residues. Looked up from germline, CDR1 is MDHEN and CDR2 is SYDVKM. CDR3 bases: TGTGCCAGCAGTGCAACGGGACAGGGGAAGACCCAGTACTTC. Amino acids: CASSATGQGKTQYF.

Turning to this clone: Its ends do not fully match the called genes, so a read error is possible. This chain joins TRBV5-4 and TRBJ1-2, with 9 bases aligning to TRBD1. Germline-derived CDR1 and CDR2 are SGHNT and YYREEE (reference sequence). The CDR3 contains 13 residues. CDR3 region: CASSLGQGDGGHF. The CDR3 DNA follows: TGTGCCAGCAGCTTGGGACAGGGGGACGGAGGACACTTC.

This clone was counted once. The V gene is TRBV18, the J gene TRBJ1-4; 8 positions agree with TRBD1. CDR1 is KGHSH, CDR2 LQKENI, per germline. V trimming: 2 bases; J trimming: 7 bases; junction bases outside the gene matches: 3. This CDR3 spans 14 amino acids. In DNA, the CDR3 is TGTGCCAGCTCACCAGGACAGGGCTCTGAAAAACTGTTTTTT. Translated, it gives CASSPGQGSEKLFF. Full variable domain (outside the CDR3, taken from reference TRBV18 and TRBJ1-4): NAGVMQNPRHLVRRRGQEARLRCSPMKGHSHVYWYRQLPEEGLKFMVYLQKENIIDESGMPKERFSAEFPKEGPSILRIQQVVRGDSAAYFCASSPGQGSEKLFFGSGTQLSVL.

Comment on this clone: The junction differs from germline at one of its ends, possibly a read error. The chain uses TRBV7-7 and TRBJ2-6; the D gene is possibly TRBD1 (5 bases). The CDR3 has 16 amino acids. The germline V gene has CDR1 SSHAT and CDR2 FNYEAQ (reference sequence). The CDR3 coding sequence is TGTGCTAGCAGCTCAGACCCAGGGTCGGGGGCCAACGTCCTGACTTTC. Protein product: CASSSDPGSGANVLTF.

The sample holds one count of this clone. The J gene is TRBJ1-2, the V gene TRBV10-3, with D possibly TRBD1 on 5 matching bases. With 10 bases removed from V and 4 bases from J, the gap between germline ends came to 13 bases. The germline gives CDR1 ENHRY, CDR2 SYGVKD. CDR3 size: 12 residues. As DNA, the CDR3 is TGTGCCACCCTGGGGGGGAGCTATGGCTACACCTTC. This codes for CATLGGSYGYTF.

V gene TRBV4-1 combines with J gene TRBJ1-1; a weak D match, TRBD1 (6 bases). Between the trimmed V and J ends, which lost 1 base and 5 bases, there was a span of 11 bases. Germline V lookup: CDR1 MGHRA, CDR2 YSYEKL. The CDR3 is 14 amino acids. The CDR3 coding sequence is TGCGCCAGCAGCCAAGTGGGGACAAGGACTGAAGCTTTCTTT. The encoded protein is CASSQVGTRTEAFF.

The chain joins TRBV4-2 to TRBJ2-1, with a weak D call TRBD2 (5 bases). Germline V gene lookup returns CDR1 LGHNA and CDR2 YNFKEQ. V lost 6 bases and J 0 bases, leaving 18 bases between the germline ends. The CDR3 has 17 amino acids. CDR3 in amino acids: CASRPDGRGISYNEQFF. DNA of the CDR3: TGTGCCAGCAGACCAGATGGCCGGGGTATCTCCTACAATGAGCAGTTCTTC.

The rearrangement uses TRBV28 and TRBJ1-2; the D gene is possibly TRBD1 (6 bases). CDR3 size: 14 residues. Germline V CDR1 and CDR2: MDHEN, SYDVKM. V dropped 4 bases and J dropped 10 bases, with 19 bases sitting between them. The CDR3 nucleotides read TGTGCCAGCAGTTCTGGCCCCACTGGGGGCGACTACACCTTC. It specifies CASSSGPTGGDYTF.

The V call is TRBV16, the J call TRBJ1-1; perhaps TRBD1 as D (6 bases). Germline V lookup: CDR1 KGHSY, CDR2 FQNENV. V lost 1 base to trimming and J lost 1 base, with 10 bases between them. This CDR3 has 15 residues. Here the CDR3 reads CASSQYGTPNTEAFF. The CDR3 DNA reads as TGTGCCAGCAGCCAATATGGGACACCGAACACTGAAGCTTTCTTT.

This chain joins TRBV5-1 and TRBJ1-1; 10 bases match TRBD1. The CDR3 consists of 17 residues. V was clipped by 4 bases and J by 1 base; unmatched bases: 10. Germline V lookup: CDR1 SGHRS, CDR2 YFSETQ. CDR3 sequence reads: CASSLNWGDRGNTEAFF. The DNA for the CDR3 is TGCGCCAGCAGCCTCAACTGGGGGGACAGGGGGAACACTGAAGCTTTCTTT.

The chain has TRBV4-2 and TRBJ2-5, with a tentative D call TRBD2 (5 bases). With 0 bases removed from V and 9 bases from J, the gap between germline ends came to 26 bases. CDR1 LGHNA and CDR2 YNFKEQ come from the germline V gene. The CDR3 consists of 18 residues. The CDR3 region is CASSQDPVASTDGAAQYF. The CDR3 coding sequence is TGTGCCAGCAGCCAAGACCCGGTAGCGTCGACGGACGGAGCCGCCCAGTACTTC.

The chain couples TRBV11-2 to TRBJ1-3, with D possibly being TRBD1 (6 bases). Germline V gives CDR1 SGHAT, CDR2 FQNNGV. Trimming took 5 bases from V and 0 from J, leaving 17 bases between them. The CDR3 runs 17 residues. The CDR3 sequence: CASSPTGQLFSGNTIYF. The DNA for the CDR3 is TGTGCCAGCAGCCCCACTGGACAGCTCTTCTCTGGAAACACCATATATTTT.

This chain uses TRBV20-1 with TRBJ2-1; D not resolved. V lost 4 bases and J lost 8, with 6 bases in between. The CDR3 is 10 amino acids. Germline CDR1 is DFQATT and CDR2 is SNEGSKA (reference sequence). The CDR3 DNA is TGCAGTGCTACCGTAGATGAGCAGTTCTTC. Translating gives CSATVDEQFF.

The V and J genes are TRBV25-1 and TRBJ1-6; maybe TRBD1 (6 bases). V lost 3 bases and J lost 7, with 19 bases in between. Germline assignment: CDR1 MGHDK and CDR2 SYGVNS. The CDR3 has 17 residues. The CDR3, as DNA: TGTGCCAGCAGTGATACAGGGCCCTCGGTGCGGAATTCACCCCTCCACTTT. Its protein is CASSDTGPSVRNSPLHF.

This rearrangement joins TRBV5-1 to TRBJ2-1; maybe TRBD2 (6 bases). From germline, CDR1 is SGHRS and CDR2 YFSETQ. Trimming removed 0 bases from V and 7 bases from J, with 11 bases in between. The CDR3 has 14 residues. This chain's CDR3 is CASSLGNRGNEQFF. The CDR3 DNA is TGCGCCAGCAGCTTGGGGAATCGGGGGAATGAGCAGTTCTTC.

The chain recombines TRBV19 with TRBJ1-1, with 9 bases fitting TRBD1. Germline trimming cut 6 bases from V and 5 bases from J; bases unmatched to any gene: 4. Germline V gives CDR1 LNHDA, CDR2 SQIVND (reference sequence). This CDR3 has 13 residues. The CDR3 sequence is CASSRQGDTEAFF. In nucleotides, the CDR3 is TGTGCCAGTAGCAGACAGGGGGATACTGAAGCTTTCTTT.

The chain recombines TRBV6-1 with TRBJ1-4; possible D gene TRBD1, 5 bases. V was cut by 6 bases and J by 6 bases, with 17 bases left in between. Germline CDR1 MNHNS, CDR2 SASEGT. This CDR3 is built from 15 residues. As DNA, the CDR3 is TGTGCCAGCAGGGCCCCCGGGACTGTGGATGAAAAACTGTTTTTT. This sequence encodes CASRAPGTVDEKLFF.

CDR3 residues: CASIPGNSYEQYF. The CDR3 nucleotides read TGTGCCAGCATCCCAGGGAACTCCTACGAGCAGTACTTC. The chain couples TRBV2 to TRBJ2-7, with a possible D match to TRBD1 (5 bases). Germline V gene sequence: CDR1 SNHLY, CDR2 FYNNEI. This CDR3 region has 13 residues. V gave up 7 bases and J gave up 0 bases, with 10 bases separating them. Drawing the rest from reference TRBV2 and TRBJ2-7, the complete variable domain is EPEVTQTPSHQVTQMGQEVILRCVPISNHLYFYWYRQILGQKVEFLVSFYNNEISEKSEIFDDQFSVERPDGSNFTLKIRSTKLEDSAMYFCASIPGNSYEQYFGPGTRLTVT.

V is TRBV9 and J is TRBJ2-3; possible D gene TRBD2, 5 bases. Trimming removed 2 bases at V and 1 base at J, with 14 bases between. Germline lookup yields CDR1 SGDLS and CDR2 YYNGEE. This CDR3 region has 16 residues. CDR3 sequence reads: CASSVARAGGTDTQYF. As DNA, the CDR3 is TGTGCCAGCAGCGTGGCCCGCGCCGGGGGCACAGATACGCAGTATTTT.

This clone has a single count. This chain uses TRBV5-1 with TRBJ2-3, with TRBD2 identical over 9 bases. The CDR3 runs to 16 residues. V was clipped by 4 bases and J by 6 bases; unmatched bases: 12. Germline CDR1 SGHRS, CDR2 YFSETQ. CDR3 protein: CASSGTLAGRRDTQYF. The DNA of the CDR3 is TGCGCCAGCAGCGGCACCCTAGCGGGGCGGCGGGATACGCAGTATTTT.

This chain joins TRBV11-2 and TRBJ2-2; 9 bases are shared with TRBD2. V lost 1 base, J lost 6 bases, and 6 bases stayed unmatched. Germline V gene lookup returns CDR1 SGHAT and CDR2 FQNNGV. This CDR3 is 16 amino acids long. The CDR3 protein is CASSLVGGGAPGELFF. DNA of the CDR3: TGTGCCAGCAGCTTAGTGGGCGGGGGGGCCCCCGGGGAGCTGTTTTTT.

The chain joins TRBV6-5 to TRBJ2-7; possibly TRBD2 for D (6 bases). Between the trimmed V and J ends, which lost 5 bases and 5 bases, there was a span of 16 bases. Germline V CDR1 and CDR2: MNHEY, SVGAGI. The CDR3 contains 14 residues. The CDR3 region is CASSRPGGANEQYF. The CDR3 bases are TGTGCCAGCAGTCGACCCGGGGGAGCCAACGAGCAGTACTTC.

The V call is TRBV2, the J call TRBJ2-5; no definite D call. Per the germline V gene, CDR1 is SNHLY and CDR2 is FYNNEI. V was cut by 8 bases and J by 5 bases, with 9 bases left in between. The CDR3 loop spans 11 amino acids. The CDR3: CASAPLETQYF. The CDR3 nucleotides read TGTGCCAGCGCGCCACTGGAGACCCAGTACTTC.

The chain is built from TRBV5-1 and TRBJ2-5; a possible D gene is TRBD1 (6 bases). The ends were cut back, 0 bases at V and 5 bases at J, with 11 bases in the middle. The CDR3 sequence is 14 residues long. In germline, CDR1 is SGHRS, CDR2 YFSETQ. The CDR3 DNA reads as TGCGCCAGCAGCTTGGGGACAGCCCCTGAGACCCAGTACTTC. Its protein product is CASSLGTAPETQYF.

This clone was picked up one time. The rearrangement links TRBV4-2 to TRBJ1-2; weak D call: TRBD1 (6 bases). The CDR3 is made up of 19 amino acids. The germline V gene encodes CDR1 LGHNA and CDR2 YNFKEQ. V lost 1 base, J lost 2 bases, and 23 bases lay in between. CDR3 bases: TGTGCCAGCAGCCAAGGCCTTACAGGGATTGGGGCTTCAAACTATGGCTACACCTTC. Translating it yields CASSQGLTGIGASNYGYTF.

The V gene is TRBV6-6, the J gene TRBJ1-1, with 9 bases aligning to TRBD1. The V segment lost 5 bases and the J segment 0 bases; nucleotides outside the gene matches: 4. The CDR3 spans 15 residues. Germline V gene lookup returns CDR1 MNHNY and CDR2 SVGAGI (reference sequence). The CDR3, as DNA: TGTGCCAGCAGTACCACAGGGGGCATGAACACTGAAGCTTTCTTT. Protein: CASSTTGGMNTEAFF.

This chain links TRBV4-1 with TRBJ2-2; 7 nucleotides line up with TRBD1. From germline, CDR1 is MGHRA and CDR2 YSYEKL. V shed 2 bases, J shed 3 bases, and the junction held 9 bases outside the gene matches. The CDR3 length is 17 residues. The CDR3, as DNA: TGCGCCAGCAGCCAAAGGGGGCCCGGGTGGGACACCGGGGAGCTGTTTTTT. Its protein product is CASSQRGPGWDTGELFF.

The chain employs TRBV6-1 and TRBJ2-7, with TRBD1 as a possible D gene (6 bases). V lost 7 bases, J lost 4 bases, and 14 bases lay in between. Looked up from germline, CDR1 is MNHNS and CDR2 is SASEGT. This CDR3 spans 13 amino acids. CDR3 residues: CASIGTILYEQYF. The CDR3 DNA reads as TGTGCCAGCATCGGGACAATCCTTTACGAGCAGTACTTC.

CDR3 region: CASSKGGGDTGELFF. The CDR3 region has the DNA TGCGCCAGCAGCAAGGGCGGGGGCGACACCGGGGAGCTGTTTTTT. This rearrangement joins TRBV4-1 to TRBJ2-2; a weak D match, TRBD2 (7 bases). The V end was cut by 5 bases, the J end by 3 bases, with 13 bases between. Germline lookup yields CDR1 MGHRA and CDR2 YSYEKL. The CDR3 has 15 residues.